Each of the 15 T cell receptor beta chains below was sequenced from the same sample in a study of T cells in tuberculosis. After thawing and overnight rest, PBMC were stained with GMM-loaded CD1B tetramer, viability dye and anti-CD3 for sorting. C32 glucose monomycolate from Rhodococcus equi was loaded onto the CD1B tetramers. TCRdb's copy holds only in-frame clones and misses some; the assay was immunoSEQ multiplex PCR. The repertoire holds about 58,000 clones, roughly 86% seen once, with roughly a fifth in the top ten. The sample taken for sequencing was CD1b-GMM tetramer-negative cells sorted from PBMCs. The receptors shown here come from an adult woman with latent tuberculosis.

This chain uses TRBV10-1 with TRBJ2-1; 10 bases align to TRBD2. Germline V gene sequence: CDR1 WNHNN, CDR2 SYGVQD (reference sequence). The CDR3 is made up of 16 amino acids. The J segment lost 4 bases and the V segment lost 5 bases, leaving 8 bases of the junction unmatched. The CDR3 DNA is TGCGCCAGCAGTACTAAGCGGGGGGGACAGTACAATGAGCAGTTCTTC. Its protein is CASSTKRGGQYNEQFF.

J is TRBJ2-5 and V is TRBV6-1, with TRBD2 matching over 10 bases. This CDR3 is 15 amino acids long. The V segment lost 5 bases and the J segment 2 bases; nucleotides outside the gene matches: 5. CDR1 and CDR2 (germline): MNHNS, SASEGT. CDR3 nucleotides: TGTGCCAGCAGTCTTGAAGCGGGAGGGCAAGAGACCCAGTACTTC. As protein: CASSLEAGGQETQYF.

This chain links TRBV5-1 with TRBJ2-2, with D perhaps TRBD1 (5 bases). The CDR3 sequence is 15 residues long. From germline, CDR1 is SGHRS and CDR2 YFSETQ. V was clipped by 0 bases and J by 3 bases, with 9 bases between them. The DNA for the CDR3 is TGCGCCAGCAGCTTGGGTAGGGGCGACACCGGGGAGCTGTTTTTT. Its translation is CASSLGRGDTGELFF.

V and J are TRBV19 and TRBJ2-5; TRBD2 matches 11 bases. The CDR3 covers 16 residues. After removal of 8 bases from V and 2 bases from J, the junction contained 10 bases not matched to a gene. Germline lookup yields CDR1 LNHDA and CDR2 SQIVND (reference sequence). The CDR3 DNA sequence: TGTGCCAGTCAGCCCGGGACTAGCGGATTGCAAGAGACCCAGTACTTC. Its protein product is CASQPGTSGLQETQYF. The entire variable domain, with the rest obtained from reference TRBV19 and TRBJ2-5, is as follows: DGGITQSPKYLFRKEGQNVTLSCEQNLNHDAMYWYRQDPGQGLRLIYYSQIVNDFQKGDIAEGYSVSREKKESFPLTVTSAQKNPTAFYLCASQPGTSGLQETQYFGPGTRLLVL.

The chain is built from TRBV18 and TRBJ1-4; a weak D match, TRBD1 (5 bases). Germline V CDR1 and CDR2: KGHSH, LQKENI. CDR3 length equals 16 residues. The ends were cut back, 6 bases at V and 6 bases at J, with 20 bases in the middle. The CDR3, as DNA: TGTGCCAGCTCCCAGACAGCCGTTCCCGTCGATGAAAAACTGTTTTTT. Translated, it gives CASSQTAVPVDEKLFF.

The J gene is TRBJ2-5, the V gene TRBV19; the D gene is possibly TRBD1 (6 bases). This CDR3 region has 15 residues. The V gene's germline CDR1 is LNHDA and CDR2 SQIVND (reference sequence). V lost 3 bases and J lost 1, with 12 bases in between. CDR3 coding DNA: TGTGCCAGTAGTATGCAGGGGTCCCTCCAAGAGACCCAGTACTTC. Its protein is CASSMQGSLQETQYF.

The chain joins TRBV5-4 to TRBJ2-7, with D possibly TRBD1 on 5 matching bases. The V gene's germline CDR1 is SGHNT and CDR2 YYREEE (reference sequence). V was pared by 4 bases and J by 2 bases, with 13 bases between. The CDR3 has 14 amino acids. The chain's CDR3 is CASSRKLGAYEQYF. CDR3 bases: TGTGCCAGCAGCAGAAAATTAGGGGCCTACGAGCAGTACTTC.

This rearrangement joins TRBV10-1 to TRBJ1-2; 11 bases fit TRBD1. V shed 8 bases and J 4 bases; nucleotides not matched to a gene: 9. The CDR3 is made up of 15 amino acids. Germline V gene lookup returns CDR1 WNHNN and CDR2 SYGVQD (reference sequence). The CDR3 nucleotides are TGCGCCAGCGTGGACAGGGGGCTTTGGATCTATGGCTACACCTTC. This encodes CASVDRGLWIYGYTF.

This chain joins TRBV7-3 and TRBJ1-2; D gene ambiguous. This CDR3 spans 13 amino acids. The ends were cut back, 4 bases at V and 0 bases at J, with 6 bases in the middle. The germline gives CDR1 SGHTA, CDR2 FQGTGA. The CDR3 sequence is CASSSGANYGYTF. In nucleotides, the CDR3 is TGTGCCAGCAGCTCGGGAGCTAACTATGGCTACACCTTC.

V is TRBV30 and J is TRBJ1-4; no firm D call. The CDR3 runs to 14 residues. Germline V gives CDR1 GTSNPN, CDR2 SVGIG (reference sequence). V lost 2 bases, J lost 0 bases, and 7 bases lay in between. DNA of the CDR3: TGTGCCTGGAGTTACGGTACAACTAATGAAAAACTGTTTTTT. It is translated as CAWSYGTTNEKLFF.

The chain joins TRBV19 to TRBJ2-2; 8 bases fit TRBD2. V was clipped by 6 bases and J by 1 base; unmatched bases: 1. CDR1 is LNHDA, CDR2 SQIVND, per germline (reference sequence). The CDR3 spans 14 residues. CDR3 sequence (DNA): TGTGCCAGTAGCGGGACTAGGAACACCGGGGAGCTGTTTTTT. Protein product: CASSGTRNTGELFF. The full variable domain, rest sourced from reference TRBV19 and TRBJ2-2, is DGGITQSPKYLFRKEGQNVTLSCEQNLNHDAMYWYRQDPGQGLRLIYYSQIVNDFQKGDIAEGYSVSREKKESFPLTVTSAQKNPTAFYLCASSGTRNTGELFFGEGSRLTVL.

This sequence joins TRBV4-3 and TRBJ2-2, with a weak D call TRBD2 (5 bases). V lost 4 bases, J lost 4 bases, and 16 bases lay in between. The CDR3 contains 16 residues. CDR1 and CDR2 from the germline V gene are LGHNA and YSLEER. This chain's CDR3 is CASSRIHGVPTGELFF. Written as DNA, the CDR3 is TGCGCCAGCAGCCGCATTCACGGGGTACCCACCGGGGAGCTGTTTTTT.

The rearrangement joins TRBV7-9 to TRBJ2-1; D is unclear. Trimming pared 3 bases from V and 8 bases from J, leaving 5 bases between. The CDR3 runs 11 residues. Germline V CDR1 and CDR2: SEHNR, FQNEAQ (reference sequence). The CDR3 spells CASSFEDEQFF. The DNA for the CDR3 is TGTGCCAGCAGCTTTGAGGATGAGCAGTTCTTC. Full variable domain (rest looked up from reference TRBV7-9 and TRBJ2-1): DTGVSQNPRHKITKRGQNVTFRCDPISEHNRLYWYRQTLGQGPEFLTYFQNEAQLEKSRLLSDRFSAERPKGSFSTLEIQRTEQGDSAMYLCASSFEDEQFFGPGTRLTVL.

This clone was observed a few times. The chain combines TRBV5-4 with TRBJ2-7, with 8 bases fitting TRBD2. The germline CDR1 and CDR2 sequences are SGHNT and YYREEE (reference sequence). CDR3 length: 13 amino acids. V gave up 0 bases and J gave up 5 bases; unmatched junction bases: 1. The CDR3 reads CASSLAGGDEQYF. DNA of the CDR3: TGTGCCAGCAGCTTGGCCGGGGGGGACGAGCAGTACTTC.

This clone was seen only a few times. The chain recombines TRBV11-2 with TRBJ2-5; maybe TRBD1 (5 bases). Trimming left V 3 bases short and J 5 bases short, with 28 bases between. The length of the CDR3 is 19 residues. Germline V CDR1 and CDR2: SGHAT, FQNNGV. CDR3 in amino acids: CASSFPQGEKTPEKETQYF. CDR3 DNA sequence: TGTGCCAGCAGCTTCCCCCAGGGTGAAAAAACTCCGGAAAAGGAGACCCAGTACTTC. Drawing the rest from reference TRBV11-2 and TRBJ2-5, the complete variable domain is EAGVAQSPRYKIIEKRQSVAFWCNPISGHATLYWYQQILGQGPKLLIQFQNNGVVDDSQLPKDRFSAERLKGVDSTLKIQPAKLEDSAVYLCASSFPQGEKTPEKETQYFGPGTRLLVL.